This TCR beta chain stems from a study of blood T cells in healthy people across ages (dated by TCRdb to between 2015 and 2016). Looking at the study overall: In model experiments, template switching captured roughly one uniquely barcoded TCR beta cDNA molecule for every two T cells. The study measured age-related changes in TCR beta repertoire diversity using deep sequencing normalized with unique cDNA molecular identifiers. Donors were grouped into four age groups: young (average roughly 17 years), middle-aged (roughly 40), aged (over 55) and long-lived (approximately 78). Donors of different ages were randomly distributed across sequencing lanes to avoid experimental bias. Two additional independent replicas of 1 million unique cDNA reads from the same blood draw were analyzed for two donors (one aged 18 to 29 and one aged 80 or older). The investigation overall reported the following: Estimates of total diversity from one million sequenced T cells were regarded as lower bounds and underestimates. Since profiling was done on bulk unsorted PBMCs, naive and antigen-experienced compartments could not be conclusively compared. Observed TCR beta diversity per million T cells fell roughly linearly with age, and a significant reduction was already apparent by age about 43. Compared with the aged group, the long-lived group had more naive CD4+ T cells, fewer expanded clones and increased TCR diversity, a pattern suggesting age selection. Because donor CMV infection status was unknown, age-related changes in expanded clonotypes were potentially confounded. The percentage of naive T cells measured by flow cytometry correlated strongly with observed TCR beta diversity.

Compared with germline, V lacks 5 bases and J lacks 7 bases; bases without a gene match: 7. The germline V gene sets CDR1 to MNHEY and CDR2 to SVGEGT. The cysteine opens and the phenylalanine closes a CDR3 of 15 amino acids. The DNA shown is the 45-base CDR3, in frame from base 1. Donors were about 36 systemically healthy Caucasian individuals from Russia aged 6 to 90 years. Approximately 10 milliliters of peripheral blood were collected from each donor into EDTA-treated Vacutainer tubes. Ficoll-Paque density-gradient centrifugation was used to isolate PBMCs, with at least 6.5 million per sample. Total RNA, at least 6 micrograms per sample, was extracted from PBMCs with Trizol reagent. For every donor, an aliquot of PBMCs went through flow cytometry to measure the percentages of naive CD45RAhigh/CD27high T cells. The library was obtained by 5' RACE. The data were produced on an Illumina HiSeq 2500. A second PCR of about 6 to 12 cycles was run with a J-beta primer mix and a sample-barcoded 5' primer. Each TCR beta cDNA molecule received a unique molecular identifier from a template-switch 5' adaptor carrying 12 random nucleotides. At least 3 million CDR3-containing paired-end reads were obtained from each sample. First-strand cDNA synthesis was performed from all RNA using the Mint cDNA synthesis kit, with priming by a TRBC-specific oligonucleotide. Following uracil-DNA glycosylase treatment, a first 18-cycle PCR with universal primers M1SS and BC2_uni_R was performed on all cDNA. The study's own analysis went as follows. For normalization, 1 million high-quality reads, each with a distinct molecular identifier, were randomly selected from each sample. Instead of being binned into consensus sequences, reads that shared molecular identifiers were thrown out. MiTCR, set to a Q25 quality threshold and the strictest error-elimination algorithm, was used for CDR3 identification, clonotype clustering and error correction. Lower-bound total TCR beta diversity was estimated with a nonparametric unseen species model using Euler transformation. Using fastp trimming at Q25 and MiXCR clonotype assembly, TCRdb reanalyzed the public sequencing data and kept in-frame beta chains. Identical CDR3 proteins give one entry, which carries the most common genes and DNA. Clone size and V and J calls follow TCRdb, not the original study. The sample records 730,000 or so distinct CDR3 sequences, 43% of which are singletons. The leading ten clones occupy 20% to 25% of the sample.

With regard to this clonotype: The clone's antigen remains unknown. No per-base quality is available; no much larger clone lies one base away.

This clonotype originated in a woman aged 60-75 years in good health. The V and J segments used are TRBV6-2 or TRBV6-3 and TRBJ1-4, with 10 central nucleotides matching TRBD1. The sequencing sample was made of blood. The DNA reads TGTGCCAGCAGTCATCCGGGACAGGGGAGTGAAAAACTGTTTTTT. Protein translation: CASSHPGQGSEKLFF.